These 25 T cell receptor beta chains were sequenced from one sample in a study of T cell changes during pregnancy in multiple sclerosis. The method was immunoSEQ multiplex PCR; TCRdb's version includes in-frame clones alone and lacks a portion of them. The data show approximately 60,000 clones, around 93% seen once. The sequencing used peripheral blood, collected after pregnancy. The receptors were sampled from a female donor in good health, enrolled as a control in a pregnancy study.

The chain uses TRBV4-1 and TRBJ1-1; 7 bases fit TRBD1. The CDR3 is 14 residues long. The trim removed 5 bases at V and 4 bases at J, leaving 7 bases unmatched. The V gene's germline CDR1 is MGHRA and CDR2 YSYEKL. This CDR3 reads CASSARGQGTEAFF. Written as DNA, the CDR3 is TGCGCCAGCAGCGCAAGGGGGCAGGGCACTGAAGCTTTCTTT.

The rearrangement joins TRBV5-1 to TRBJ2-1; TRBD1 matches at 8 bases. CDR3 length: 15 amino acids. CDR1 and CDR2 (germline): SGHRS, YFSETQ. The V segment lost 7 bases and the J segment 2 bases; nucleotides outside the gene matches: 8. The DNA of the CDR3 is TGCGCCAGCTCCGCCCCGGACAGGGCCTACAATGAGCAGTTCTTC. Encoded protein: CASSAPDRAYNEQFF.

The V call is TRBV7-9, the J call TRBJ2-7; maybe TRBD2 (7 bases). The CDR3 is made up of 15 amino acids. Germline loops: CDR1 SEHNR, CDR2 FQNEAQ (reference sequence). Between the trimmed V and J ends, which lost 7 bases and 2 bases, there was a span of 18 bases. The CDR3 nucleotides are TGTGCCAGCATCCCCCGGGGGGCGACCCCCTACGAGCAGTACTTC. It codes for CASIPRGATPYEQYF.

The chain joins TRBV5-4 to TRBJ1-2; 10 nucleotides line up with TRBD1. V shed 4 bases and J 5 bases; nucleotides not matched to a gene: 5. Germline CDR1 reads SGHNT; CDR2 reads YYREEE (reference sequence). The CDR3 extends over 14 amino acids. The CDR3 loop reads CASSPGQGNYGYTF. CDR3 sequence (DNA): TGTGCCAGCAGCCCGGGACAGGGGAATTATGGCTACACCTTC.

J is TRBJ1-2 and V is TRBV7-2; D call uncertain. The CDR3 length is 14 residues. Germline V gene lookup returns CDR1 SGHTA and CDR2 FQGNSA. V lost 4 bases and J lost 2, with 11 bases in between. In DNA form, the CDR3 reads TGTGCCAGCAGCTCCTCGGGATCCAACTATGGCTACACCTTC. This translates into CASSSSGSNYGYTF.

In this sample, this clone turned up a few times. CDR3: CASSRGGASSPLHF. CDR3 coding DNA: TGTGCCAGCAGCCGAGGCGGGGCAAGTTCACCCCTCCACTTT. The V gene is TRBV7-3, the J gene TRBJ1-6; weak D call: TRBD1 (5 bases). CDR1 and CDR2 (germline): SGHTA, FQGTGA. CDR3 length: 14 residues. Deletions cut 5 bases from V and 9 bases from J, with 14 bases between.

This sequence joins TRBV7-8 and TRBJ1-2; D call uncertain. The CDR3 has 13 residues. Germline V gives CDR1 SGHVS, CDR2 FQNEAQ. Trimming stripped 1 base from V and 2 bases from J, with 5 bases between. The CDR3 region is CASSLGENYGYTF. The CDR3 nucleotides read TGTGCCAGCAGCTTAGGCGAGAACTATGGCTACACCTTC.

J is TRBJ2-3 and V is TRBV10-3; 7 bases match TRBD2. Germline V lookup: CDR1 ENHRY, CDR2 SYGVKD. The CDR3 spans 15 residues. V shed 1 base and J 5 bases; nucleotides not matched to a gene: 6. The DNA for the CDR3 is TGTGCCATCAGTGAGTATAGCGGGTCGGGAGATACGCAGTATTTT. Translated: CAISEYSGSGDTQYF.

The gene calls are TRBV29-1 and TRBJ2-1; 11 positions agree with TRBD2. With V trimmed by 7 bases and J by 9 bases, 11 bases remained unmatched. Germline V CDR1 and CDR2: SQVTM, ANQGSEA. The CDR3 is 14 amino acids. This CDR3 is CSARLLAGGGEQFF. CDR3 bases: TGCAGCGCCCGCCTGCTAGCGGGAGGCGGTGAGCAGTTCTTC.

The CDR3 DNA sequence: TGTGCCAGCAGCTTAGGTGGGACATCCTCCTACAATGAGCAGTTCTTC. It translates to CASSLGGTSSYNEQFF. The chain has TRBV7-2 and TRBJ2-1; weak D call: TRBD1 (6 bases). The CDR3 spans 16 residues. V lost 1 base to trimming and J lost 0 bases, with 10 bases between them. Germline-derived CDR1 and CDR2 are SGHTA and FQGNSA.

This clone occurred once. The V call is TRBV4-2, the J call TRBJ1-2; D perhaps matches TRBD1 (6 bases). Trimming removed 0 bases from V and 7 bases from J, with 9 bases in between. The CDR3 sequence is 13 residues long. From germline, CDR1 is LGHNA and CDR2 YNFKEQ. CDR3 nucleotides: TGTGCCAGCAGCCAAGATAGGGGGGGTGGCTACACCTTC. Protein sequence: CASSQDRGGGYTF.

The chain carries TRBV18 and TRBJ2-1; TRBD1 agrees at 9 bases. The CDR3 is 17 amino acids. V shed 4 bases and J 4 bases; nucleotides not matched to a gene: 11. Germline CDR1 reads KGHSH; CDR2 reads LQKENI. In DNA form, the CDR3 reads TGTGCCAGCTCACTCCTAGAAGGGGGACAGGGATACAATGAGCAGTTCTTC. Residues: CASSLLEGGQGYNEQFF.

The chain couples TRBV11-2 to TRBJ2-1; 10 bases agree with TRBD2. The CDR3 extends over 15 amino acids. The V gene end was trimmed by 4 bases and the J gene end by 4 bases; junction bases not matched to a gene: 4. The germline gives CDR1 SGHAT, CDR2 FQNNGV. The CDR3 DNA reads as TGTGCCAGCAGCTATACTAGCGGGACTTACAATGAGCAGTTCTTC. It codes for CASSYTSGTYNEQFF.

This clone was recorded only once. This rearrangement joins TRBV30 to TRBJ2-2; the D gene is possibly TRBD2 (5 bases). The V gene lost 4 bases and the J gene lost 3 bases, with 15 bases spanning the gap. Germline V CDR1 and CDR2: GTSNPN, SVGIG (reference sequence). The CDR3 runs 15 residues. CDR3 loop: CAWKSKERDTGELFF. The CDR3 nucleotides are TGTGCCTGGAAAAGCAAAGAGAGGGACACCGGGGAGCTGTTTTTT.

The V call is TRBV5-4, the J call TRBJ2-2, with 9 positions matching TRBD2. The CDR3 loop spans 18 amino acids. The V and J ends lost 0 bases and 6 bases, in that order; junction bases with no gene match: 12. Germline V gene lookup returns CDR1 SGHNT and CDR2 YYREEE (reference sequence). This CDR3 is CASSLGLREGRGAGELFF. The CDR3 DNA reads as TGTGCCAGCAGCTTGGGTTTGCGGGAGGGCCGTGGAGCCGGGGAGCTGTTTTTT.

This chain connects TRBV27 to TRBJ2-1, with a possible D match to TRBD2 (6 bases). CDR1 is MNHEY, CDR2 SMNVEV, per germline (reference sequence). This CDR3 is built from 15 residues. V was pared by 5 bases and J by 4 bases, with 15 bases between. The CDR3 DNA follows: TGTGCCAGCAGTCCCCGGGAGAAGGGTTACAATGAGCAGTTCTTC. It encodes CASSPREKGYNEQFF.

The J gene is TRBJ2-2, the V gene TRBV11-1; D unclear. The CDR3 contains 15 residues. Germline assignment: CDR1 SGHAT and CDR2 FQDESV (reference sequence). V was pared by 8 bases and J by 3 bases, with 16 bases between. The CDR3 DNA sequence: TGTGCCAGCCGGAAGGCGGTCGAGGACACCGGGGAGCTGTTTTTT. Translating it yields CASRKAVEDTGELFF.

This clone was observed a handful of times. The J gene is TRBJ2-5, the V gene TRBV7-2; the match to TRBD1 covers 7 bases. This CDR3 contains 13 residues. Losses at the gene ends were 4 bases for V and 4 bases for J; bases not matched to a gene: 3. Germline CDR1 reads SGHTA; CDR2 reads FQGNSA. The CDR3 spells CASSSQGRETQYF. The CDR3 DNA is TGTGCCAGCAGCTCACAGGGGCGAGAGACCCAGTACTTC.

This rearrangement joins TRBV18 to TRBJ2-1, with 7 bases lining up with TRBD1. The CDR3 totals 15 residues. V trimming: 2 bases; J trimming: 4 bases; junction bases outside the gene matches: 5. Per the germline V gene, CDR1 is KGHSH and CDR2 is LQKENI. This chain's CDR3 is CASSPSGQFYNEQFF. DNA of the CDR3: TGTGCCAGCTCACCATCGGGACAGTTTTACAATGAGCAGTTCTTC.

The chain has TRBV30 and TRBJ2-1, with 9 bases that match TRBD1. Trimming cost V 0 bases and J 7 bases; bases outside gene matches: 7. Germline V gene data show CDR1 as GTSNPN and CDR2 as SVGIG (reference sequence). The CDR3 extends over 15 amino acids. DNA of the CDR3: TGTGCCTGGAGTGTAGGGACAGGGATGGGGAATGAGCAGTTCTTC. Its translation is CAWSVGTGMGNEQFF.

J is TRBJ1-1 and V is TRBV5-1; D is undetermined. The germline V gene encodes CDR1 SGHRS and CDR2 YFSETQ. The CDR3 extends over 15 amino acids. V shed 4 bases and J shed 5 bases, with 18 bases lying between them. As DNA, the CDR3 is TGCGCCAGCAGCCCGTCCGGTCGGGTGGAAACTGAAGCTTTCTTT. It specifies CASSPSGRVETEAFF.

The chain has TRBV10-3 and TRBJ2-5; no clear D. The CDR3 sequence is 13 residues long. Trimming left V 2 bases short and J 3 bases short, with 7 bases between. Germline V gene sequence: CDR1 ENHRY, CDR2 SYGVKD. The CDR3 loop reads CAISETQKETQYF. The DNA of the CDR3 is TGTGCCATCAGTGAGACACAGAAAGAGACCCAGTACTTC.

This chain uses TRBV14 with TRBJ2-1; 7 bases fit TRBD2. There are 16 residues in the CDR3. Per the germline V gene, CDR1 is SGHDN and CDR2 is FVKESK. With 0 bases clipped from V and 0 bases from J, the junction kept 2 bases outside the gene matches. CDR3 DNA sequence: TGTGCCAGCAGCCAAGAAGGCGGGAGCTCCTACAATGAGCAGTTCTTC. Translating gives CASSQEGGSSYNEQFF.

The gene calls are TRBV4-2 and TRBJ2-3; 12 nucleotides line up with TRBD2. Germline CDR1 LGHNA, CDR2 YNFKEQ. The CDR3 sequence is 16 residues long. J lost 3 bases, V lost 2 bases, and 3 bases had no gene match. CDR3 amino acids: CASSQILAGGTDTQYF. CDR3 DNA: TGTGCCAGCAGCCAAATACTAGCGGGAGGTACAGATACGCAGTATTTT.

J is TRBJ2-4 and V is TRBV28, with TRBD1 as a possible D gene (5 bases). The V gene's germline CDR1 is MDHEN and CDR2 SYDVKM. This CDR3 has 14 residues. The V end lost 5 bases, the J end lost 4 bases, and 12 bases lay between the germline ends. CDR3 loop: CASSSRQNKNIQYF. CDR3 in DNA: TGTGCCAGCAGTAGTAGACAGAATAAAAACATTCAGTACTTC.